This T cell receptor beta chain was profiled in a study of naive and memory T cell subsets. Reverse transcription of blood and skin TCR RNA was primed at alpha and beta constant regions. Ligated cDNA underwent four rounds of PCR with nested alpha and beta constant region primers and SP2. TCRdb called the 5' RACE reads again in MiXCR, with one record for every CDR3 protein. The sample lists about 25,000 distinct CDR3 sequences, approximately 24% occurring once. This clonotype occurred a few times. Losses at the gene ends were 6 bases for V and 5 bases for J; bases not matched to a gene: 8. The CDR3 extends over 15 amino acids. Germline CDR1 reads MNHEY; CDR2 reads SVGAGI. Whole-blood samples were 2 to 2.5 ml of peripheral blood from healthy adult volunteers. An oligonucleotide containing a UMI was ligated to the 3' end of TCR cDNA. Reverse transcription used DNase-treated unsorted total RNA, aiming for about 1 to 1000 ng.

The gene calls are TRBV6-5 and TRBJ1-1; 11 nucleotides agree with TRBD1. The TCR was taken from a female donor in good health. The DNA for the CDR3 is TGTGCCAGCAGGTGGACAGGGGGCGCGGAGACTGAAGCTTTCTTT. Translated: CASRWTGGAETEAFF.